This T cell receptor beta chain originates from a study of blood T cell repertoires in COVID-19. Per the original data handling: By means of reference gene primer amplification, nucleated cell counts were estimated. Sequenced by immunoSEQ multiplex PCR; TCRdb stores in-frame clones only, minus some. V, J and clone size reflect that table, while D and trimming were determined from the DNA. The repertoire includes 150,000 to 200,000 clones, around 85% of them detected once, and roughly 11% sits in the top ten. V was shortened by 7 bases and J by 7 bases, with 11 bases between the two germline ends. The length of the CDR3 is 11 residues. CDR1 is SQVTM, CDR2 ANQGSEA, per germline.

This sequence originates from a man aged 55 to 69 with active or convalescent COVID-19. The sample consisted of peripheral blood. The V and J genes are TRBV29-1 and TRBJ1-3; D is uncertain. The CDR3 coding sequence is TGCAGCGGAGCTCTATGGAACACCATATATTTT. Translating it yields CSGALWNTIYF.